This T cell receptor (beta chain) came from a study of early T cells in non-severe SARS-CoV-2 infection (TCRdb year 2021). Turning to the overall study: Because TCR sequencing relied on bulk RNA taken from unsorted whole blood, pairing of alpha and beta chains was not possible. Findings and caveats that apply to the study as a whole: VDJdb matching was skewed toward anti-spike CD8 responses, so virus-specific expansions were likely underestimated and private and CD4 specificities were missed.

A case-control design nested within a healthcare worker cohort in London, UK, was used, with weekly nasopharyngeal swab PCR tests and blood sampling performed. Healthcare workers were enrolled in the week of the UK lockdown, from 23 to 31 March 2020, and were followed every week for up to 16 weeks. As to this clonotype: The antigen it binds to is not known. No base qualities exist here, and no much larger clone lies one base off it.

Library construction relied on 5' RACE. The listed sequencing device is NextSeq 500. Unique molecular identifiers were attached to individual cDNA molecules in the TCR library protocol so that sequencing error and PCR bias could be corrected. Both TCR alpha and beta chains were sequenced, and tight co-correlation was observed between alpha and beta sequence abundances in each sample. Under the source paper's analysis protocol: Decombinator V4 was used to perform V gene, J gene and CDR3 annotation of TCR sequences. TCRs were defined as expanded if a significant change between any two time points was detected under a Poisson model with p below 0.0001. TCR abundances were normalised to the total number of TCRs sequenced in each sample and reported as counts per million. MAIT TCRs were defined by TRAV1-2 paired with TRAJ12, TRAJ20 or TRAJ33, and iNKT TCRs by TRAV10 paired with TRAJ18. A search of VDJdb, accessed on 1 November 2021, was run for TCRs annotated to CMV, EBV and SARS-CoV-2, with TCRs annotated for multiple antigens excluded. TCRdb handled the public reads itself, with Q25 trimming in fastp and clone calling in MiXCR, and kept productive beta chains. Every entry covers one CDR3 protein and lists the most common genes and DNA from its rows. The V and J calls follow TCRdb's processing rather than the paper's. The sample profile shows around 57,000 distinct CDR3 sequences; approximately 6% of them were found once. The ten top clones hold just under 4% of the sample.

CDR1 is given as DFQATT and CDR2 as SNEGSKA, both from the germline V gene (reference sequence). Counted from cysteine to phenylalanine, this CDR3 has 14 amino acids. The retained sequence is limited to the CDR3, 42 bases, with the frame set at the first base. Trimming accounts for 3 bases at V and 2 bases at J, while the number of junction bases matched to no gene is 6. This chain is built from TRBV20-1 and TRBJ2-7; 8 bases in the junction line up with TRBD1. Material: whole blood. This receptor was identified in an adult who was a healthcare worker with PCR-confirmed SARS-CoV-2 infection or an uninfected control (not recorded which). The CDR3 loop reads CSAREDRVAYEQYF. The nucleotide sequence is TGCAGTGCTAGGGAGGACAGGGTTGCCTACGAGCAGTACTTC.